A single sample is the source of the 20 T cell receptor beta chains below, sequenced in a study of blood T cell repertoires in COVID-19. Data came from immunoSEQ multiplex PCR; TCRdb stores just in-frame clones and leaves some out. The table has 150,000 to 200,000 clones, approximately 79% seen once. The sequencing input was peripheral blood. The receptor set was obtained from an older woman with acute or convalescent COVID-19.

The chain is built from TRBV29-1 and TRBJ1-2; D possibly corresponds to TRBD1 (5 bases). Per germline, CDR1 SQVTM and CDR2 ANQGSEA. The length of the CDR3 is 12 residues. V lost 4 bases to trimming and J lost 6 bases, with 12 bases between them. CDR3 amino acids: CSVVQGADGYTF. The CDR3 DNA is TGCAGCGTTGTCCAGGGTGCGGATGGCTACACCTTC.

The V call is TRBV9, the J call TRBJ2-1, with D perhaps TRBD1 or TRBD2 (9 bases each). The length of the CDR3 is 20 residues. Germline loops: CDR1 SGDLS, CDR2 YYNGEE. The V gene lost 4 bases and the J gene lost 4 bases, with 30 bases spanning the gap. The CDR3 sequence is CASSPAGTGKSLAGYNEQFF. In nucleotides, the CDR3 is TGTGCCAGCAGCCCAGCCGGGACAGGGAAATCGCTAGCGGGGTACAATGAGCAGTTCTTC.

This clone was detected a few times. This sequence joins TRBV7-2 and TRBJ2-1; 7 nucleotides match TRBD2. Germline V gene data show CDR1 as SGHTA and CDR2 as FQGNSA. The CDR3 totals 16 residues. V gave up 5 bases and J gave up 6 bases; unmatched junction bases: 13. CDR3 sequence (DNA): TGTGCCAGCAGCCCTCCAACGAGCGGGATCGGCAATGAGCAGTTCTTC. Its protein product is CASSPPTSGIGNEQFF.

This clone was detected only a few times. The rearrangement joins TRBV7-3 to TRBJ2-7; 8 bases line up with TRBD2. This CDR3 has 12 amino acids. Germline trimming cut 9 bases from V and 5 bases from J; bases unmatched to any gene: 6. The germline CDR1 and CDR2 sequences are SGHTA and FQGTGA. DNA for the CDR3: TGTGCCAGGCGAGCGGGAGTAAACGAGCAGTACTTC. It encodes CARRAGVNEQYF. Variable domain in full (rest from reference TRBV7-3 and TRBJ2-7): GAGVSQTPSNKVTEKGKYVELRCDPISGHTALYWYRQSLGQGPEFLIYFQGTGAADDSGLPNDRFFAVRPEGSVSTLKIQRTERGDSAVYLCARRAGVNEQYFGPGTRLTVT.

V gene TRBV2 combines with J gene TRBJ2-7, with 8 bases that match TRBD2. CDR3 length: 13 residues. The trim removed 5 bases at V and 6 bases at J, leaving 6 bases unmatched. Germline loops: CDR1 SNHLY, CDR2 FYNNEI. In DNA form, the CDR3 reads TGTGCCAGCAGTAGCGGGAGCATGAGCGAGCAGTACTTC. Protein sequence: CASSSGSMSEQYF.

This chain uses TRBV30 with TRBJ1-1; D is possibly TRBD1 (5 bases). Trimming left V 3 bases short and J 0 bases short, with 14 bases between. Germline CDR1 GTSNPN, CDR2 SVGIG (reference sequence). The CDR3 is 15 residues long. The CDR3 sequence: CAWSQGATMNTEAFF. CDR3 bases: TGTGCCTGGAGCCAAGGGGCTACTATGAACACTGAAGCTTTCTTT. The variable domain in full, with the rest retrieved from reference TRBV30 and TRBJ1-1, is SQTIHQWPATLVQPVGSPLSLECTVEGTSNPNLYWYRQAAGRGLQLLFYSVGIGQISSEVPQNLSASRPQDRQFILSSKKLLLSDSGFYLCAWSQGATMNTEAFFGQGTRLTVV.

This clone turned up a few times. The chain has TRBV7-9 and TRBJ2-7; TRBD2 agrees at 11 bases. CDR1 is SEHNR, CDR2 FQNEAQ, per germline (reference sequence). The CDR3 spans 16 residues. J was trimmed by 7 bases and V by 2 bases; bases with no gene match: 10. The CDR3, as DNA: TGTGCCAGCAGCTTATACCTAGCGGGAGGAGAAGGGGAGCAGTACTTC. Its protein product is CASSLYLAGGEGEQYF.

This clone was seen only once. The rearrangement joins TRBV12-3 or TRBV12-4 to TRBJ1-2; a weak D match, TRBD1 (6 bases). The CDR3 consists of 12 residues. V lost 10 bases to trimming and J lost 5 bases, with 14 bases between them. CDR3 bases: TGTGCCACCTCACGGACAGTTTATGGCTACACCTTC. Translation gives CATSRTVYGYTF.

The DNA of the CDR3 is TGTGCCAGCAGCGTTGGGGACTGGGCAGGTCAGCCCCAGCATTTT. This gives the protein CASSVGDWAGQPQHF. The chain couples TRBV7-8 to TRBJ1-5, with D possibly TRBD1 on 5 matching bases. CDR1 is SGHVS and CDR2 is FQNEAQ in the germline V gene. V dropped 5 bases and J dropped 6 bases, with 17 bases sitting between them. The CDR3 runs to 15 residues.

The chain carries TRBV5-1 and TRBJ2-7; perhaps TRBD1 as D (5 bases). Deletions cut 4 bases from V and 4 bases from J, with 9 bases between. Germline V gene sequence: CDR1 SGHRS, CDR2 YFSETQ. The CDR3 has 12 amino acids. The CDR3 here is CASSLDRYEQYF. The CDR3 DNA reads as TGCGCCAGCAGCCTAGACAGATACGAGCAGTACTTC.

The V gene is TRBV2, the J gene TRBJ1-5; no reliable D call. The germline gives CDR1 SNHLY, CDR2 FYNNEI. V was cut by 5 bases and J by 7 bases, with 12 bases left in between. CDR3 length: 13 residues. This CDR3 is CASSSSPGQPQHF. In DNA form, the CDR3 reads TGTGCCAGCAGTTCGTCCCCTGGCCAGCCCCAGCATTTT. The full variable domain, with the rest looked up from reference TRBV2 and TRBJ1-5, is EPEVTQTPSHQVTQMGQEVILRCVPISNHLYFYWYRQILGQKVEFLVSFYNNEISEKSEIFDDQFSVERPDGSNFTLKIRSTKLEDSAMYFCASSSSPGQPQHFGDGTRLSIL.

This clone was observed a few times. The V call is TRBV30, the J call TRBJ1-6; possibly TRBD1 for D (5 bases). The V and J ends lost 2 bases and 10 bases respectively, with 15 bases between them. CDR1 is GTSNPN and CDR2 is SVGIG in the germline V gene (reference sequence). This CDR3 is 14 amino acids long. Here the CDR3 reads CAWSSGGARSPLHF. DNA for the CDR3: TGTGCCTGGAGTTCGGGTGGGGCTCGGTCACCCCTCCACTTT.

V is TRBV12-1 and J is TRBJ2-1; the D call TRBD2 from the table was never checked on the DNA. TRBV12-1 is marked as a pseudogene. This CDR3 has 17 amino acids. CDR3 region: CASPRPRLAGGDNEQFF. The CDR3 nucleotides are TGTGCCAGCCCTCGACCCAGACTAGCGGGAGGGGACAATGAGCAGTTCTTC.

This clone came up a few times. The chain links TRBV12-5 to TRBJ1-2; D possibly corresponds to TRBD1 (6 bases). This CDR3 is 15 amino acids long. Trimming left V 3 bases short and J 2 bases short, with 13 bases between. Per germline, CDR1 LGHNT and CDR2 FRNRAP. The CDR3 region is CASGLVPGANYGYTF. The CDR3 nucleotides read TGTGCTAGTGGTTTAGTCCCAGGGGCCAACTATGGCTACACCTTC.

This rearrangement joins TRBV19 to TRBJ1-5; D uncertain. The CDR3 is 13 residues long. Germline V gene lookup returns CDR1 LNHDA and CDR2 SQIVND (reference sequence). The V gene lost 7 bases and the J gene lost 5 bases, with 12 bases spanning the gap. The CDR3 sequence: CASTPSGDQPQHF. The CDR3 bases are TGTGCCAGTACCCCAAGCGGGGATCAGCCCCAGCATTTT.

V and J are TRBV3-1 (or the pseudogene TRBV3-2) and TRBJ1-1; 7 nucleotides agree with TRBD1. This CDR3 region has 14 residues. The trim removed 5 bases at V and 4 bases at J, leaving 7 bases unmatched. Germline values: CDR1 LGHDT, CDR2 YNNKEL (reference sequence). CDR3 sequence: CASSALRGLTEAFF. The CDR3, as DNA: TGTGCCAGCAGCGCTTTGAGGGGGCTCACTGAAGCTTTCTTT.

V usage is TRBV5-1 and J usage is TRBJ1-3; D is ambiguous. Trimming removed 0 bases at V and 4 bases at J, with 11 bases between. Germline assignment: CDR1 SGHRS and CDR2 YFSETQ. This CDR3 has 15 residues. The CDR3 sequence: CASSLAEASGNTIYF. DNA for the CDR3: TGCGCCAGCAGCTTGGCCGAAGCCTCGGGAAACACCATATATTTT.

The chain combines TRBV19 with TRBJ2-5; maybe TRBD1 (5 bases). CDR3 length: 13 amino acids. CDR1 and CDR2 (germline): LNHDA, SQIVND (reference sequence). V shed 4 bases and J shed 2 bases, with 8 bases lying between them. In nucleotides, the CDR3 is TGTGCCAGTAGTACAGGGTCTCAAGAGACCCAGTACTTC. Encoded protein: CASSTGSQETQYF.

The V call is TRBV7-9, the J call TRBJ2-1; 12 positions match TRBD2. In germline, CDR1 is SEHNR, CDR2 FQNEAQ (reference sequence). The CDR3 runs 18 residues. V was pared by 5 bases and J by 2 bases, with 10 bases of the junction left unmatched. The CDR3 sequence: CASSTVELAGGPYNEQFF. The CDR3 region has the DNA TGTGCCAGCAGCACCGTCGAGCTAGCGGGAGGGCCCTACAATGAGCAGTTCTTC.

The V and J genes are TRBV3-1 (or the pseudogene TRBV3-2) and TRBJ1-1; no reliable D call. Germline V gene data show CDR1 as LGHDT and CDR2 as YNNKEL (reference sequence). This CDR3 is built from 14 residues. V was shortened by 1 base and J by 1 base, with 7 bases between the two germline ends. This CDR3 reads CASSQVEGNTEAFF. CDR3 sequence (DNA): TGTGCCAGCAGCCAAGTTGAGGGGAACACTGAAGCTTTCTTT.